This is a list of T cell receptor beta chains from one sample in a study of T cells in Graves' hyperthyroidism and ophthalmopathy. Using its own MiXCR run on the multiplex PCR reads, TCRdb lists one record per CDR3 protein. Of some 270,000 distinct CDR3 sequences listed, roughly an eighth are singletons. The sequenced material came from blood. Receptors originate from a woman between 35 and 50 years old with Graves' hyperthyroidism. The CDR3 runs from the conserved cysteine through the conserved F or W. Each record gives: V gene, J gene, clone size, CDR3 protein. Clone size is shown for a subset of rows, as once, few, many or a class of expanded clone.

>TRBV6-1|TRBJ2-4|many
CATMPGLEVAKNIQYF
>TRBV7-3|TRBJ2-7|few
CASSRPKKITYEQYF
>TRBV27|TRBJ2-1|many
CASSLRGAYNEQFF
>TRBV3-1|TRBJ2-5|-
CASSQGLAGGGETQYF
>TRBV9|TRBJ2-7|many
CASSPIRDYSYEQYF
>TRBV19|TRBJ2-1|few
CASSPLRSGEQFF
>TRBV2|TRBJ1-2|many
CASTDRGNYGYTF
>TRBV20-1|TRBJ2-1|many
CSARGLTDSVTYNEQFF
>TRBV20-1|TRBJ2-5|many
CSARDAKTGRQETQYF
>TRBV28|TRBJ1-4|many
CASSFQRQKLFF
>TRBV4-1|TRBJ2-2|-
CASSQRVGYSGRALTGELFF
>TRBV7-9|TRBJ1-2|-
CASSIWSGLYGYTF
>TRBV14|TRBJ1-1|-
CASSRGLFNTEAFF
>TRBV20-1|TRBJ2-3|-
CSAPGLAGGPTDTQYF
>TRBV6-1|TRBJ2-7|-
CASGTSGRVPYEQYF
>TRBV9|TRBJ2-1|-
CASSAGDTDEQFF
>TRBV5-6|TRBJ1-6|-
CASSLDRGNSPLHF
>TRBV12-3/TRBV12-4|TRBJ2-3|few
CASSLGVTDTQYF
>TRBV7-2|TRBJ2-1|many
CASSMARVDEQFF
>TRBV20-1|TRBJ1-4|many
CSAADRGQRGEKLFF
>TRBV19|TRBJ2-7|-
CASNGGLTYEQYF
>TRBV7-2|TRBJ2-1|-
CASSPGGLAGTCNEQFF
>TRBV7-9|TRBJ2-1|many
CASSTWEGQISNEQFF